Sequencing of this T cell receptor beta chain was carried out in a study of cytomegalovirus exposure and HLA in healthy donors. Whole-study results and caveats: Data from an earlier analysis indicated that most TCR beta V segments were productive either about 90% or about 30% of the time.

Comments on this clone: The target antigen is unknown.

The germline V gene has CDR1 SEHNR and CDR2 FQNEAQ (reference sequence). V was clipped by 5 bases and J by 3 bases, with 16 bases between them. The CDR3 sequence is 15 residues long. Primers: 60 Vbeta forward and 13 Jbeta reverse. The method was immunoSEQ multiplex PCR; TCRdb's version includes in-frame clones alone and lacks a portion of them. This sample's clone table lists 200,000 to 250,000 clones. The material sequenced was PBMCs. The chain joins TRBV7-9 to TRBJ1-1, with D maybe TRBD1 (6 bases). The sequence was collected from a woman in her twenties or thirties in good health and CMV-seropositive. DNA for the CDR3: TGTGCCAGCAGCCGAACGGTGGGGGCGGACACTGAAGCTTTCTTT. Its translation: CASSRTVGADTEAFF.